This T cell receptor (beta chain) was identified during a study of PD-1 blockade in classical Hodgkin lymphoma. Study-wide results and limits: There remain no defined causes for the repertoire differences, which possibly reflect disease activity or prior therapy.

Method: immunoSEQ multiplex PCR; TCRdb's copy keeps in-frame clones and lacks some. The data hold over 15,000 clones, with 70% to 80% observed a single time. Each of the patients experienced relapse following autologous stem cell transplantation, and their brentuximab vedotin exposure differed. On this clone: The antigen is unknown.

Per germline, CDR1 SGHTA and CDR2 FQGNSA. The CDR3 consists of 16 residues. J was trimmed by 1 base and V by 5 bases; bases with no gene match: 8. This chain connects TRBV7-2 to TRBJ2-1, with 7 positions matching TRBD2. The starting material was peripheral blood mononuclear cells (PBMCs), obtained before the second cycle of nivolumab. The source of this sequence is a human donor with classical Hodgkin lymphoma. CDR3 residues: CASSAGAGRSYNEQFF. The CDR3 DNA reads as TGTGCCAGCAGCGCGGGAGCGGGACGATCCTACAATGAGCAGTTCTTC.